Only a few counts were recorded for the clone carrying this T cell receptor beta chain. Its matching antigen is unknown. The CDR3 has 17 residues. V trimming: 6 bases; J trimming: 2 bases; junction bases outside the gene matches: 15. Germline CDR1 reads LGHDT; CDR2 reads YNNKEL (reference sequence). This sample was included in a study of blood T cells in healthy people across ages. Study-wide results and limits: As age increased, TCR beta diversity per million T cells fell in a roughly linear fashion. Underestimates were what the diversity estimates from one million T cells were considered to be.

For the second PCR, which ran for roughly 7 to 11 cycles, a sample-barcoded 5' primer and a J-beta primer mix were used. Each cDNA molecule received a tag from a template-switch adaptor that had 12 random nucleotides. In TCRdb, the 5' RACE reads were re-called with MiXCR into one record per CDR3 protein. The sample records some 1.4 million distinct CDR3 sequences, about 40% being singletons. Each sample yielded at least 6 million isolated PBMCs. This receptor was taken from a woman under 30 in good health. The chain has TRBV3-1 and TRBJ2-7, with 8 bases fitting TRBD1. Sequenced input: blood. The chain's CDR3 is CASRRKIGTGAAYEQYF. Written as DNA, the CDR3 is TGTGCCAGCAGGCGCAAGATCGGGACAGGTGCCGCCTACGAGCAGTACTTC.